Listed below are T cell receptor beta chains from one sample, sequenced in a study of cytotoxic CD8 clonotypes in ibrutinib-treated CLL. Clones were sequenced by immunoSEQ multiplex PCR, and TCRdb holds only the in-frame ones, with some missing. Of about 70,000 clones detected, approximately 90% appear once; the ten largest clones hold just over 3%. Sequenced material: PBMCs, taken after 12 months of ibrutinib treatment. These receptors were taken from a human donor with chronic lymphocytic leukemia. CDR3s include the opening cysteine and the closing phenylalanine or tryptophan. Fields, in order: clone size, D gene, V gene, J gene, CDR3 protein, CDR3 DNA. The D gene is left open where the match is weak. Part of the rows lack a size; the others show once, few, many or a class for expanded clones.

-	-	TRBV7-9	TRBJ1-4	CASSRQPLTTTTTNEKLFF	TGTGCCAGCAGCAGACAGCCACTAACAACAACAACTACTAATGAAAAACTGTTTTTT
-	-	TRBV2	TRBJ2-5	CASEPESTIMGTQYF	TGTGCCAGCGAGCCCGAATCGACTATAATGGGGACCCAGTACTTC
-	-	TRBV11-3	TRBJ2-7	CASSQLGDTYEQYF	TGTGCCAGCAGCCAGCTGGGGGACACCTACGAGCAGTACTTC
-	-	TRBV7-2	TRBJ2-5	CASSLDAGAQGAQYF	TGTGCCAGCAGCTTAGATGCGGGGGCTCAAGGGGCCCAGTACTTC
-	TRBD2	TRBV5-1	TRBJ2-5	CASSLREDQTQYF	TGCGCCAGCAGCTTGCGGGAGGATCAGACCCAGTACTTC
-	-	TRBV5-1	TRBJ2-2	CASSPDPSGERELFF	TGCGCCAGCAGTCCTGACCCAAGTGGGGAGAGGGAGCTGTTTTTT
-	-	TRBV29-1	TRBJ1-1	CSVEGSGAGTEAFF	TGCAGCGTTGAAGGATCAGGGGCCGGCACTGAAGCTTTCTTT
once	-	TRBV7-9	TRBJ1-3	CASSKSGASAFIAGNTIYF	TGTGCCAGCAGCAAATCTGGGGCGTCGGCTTTTATAGCTGGAAACACCATATATTTT
-	-	TRBV9	TRBJ1-1	CASSPLLWAEAFF	TGTGCCAGCAGCCCATTACTATGGGCAGAAGCTTTCTTT
-	TRBD1	TRBV5-1	TRBJ2-7	CASSLSDRLWSSYEQYF	TGCGCCAGCAGCTTATCGGACAGGCTATGGAGCTCCTACGAGCAGTACTTC
once	-	TRBV7-8	TRBJ2-7	CASSLQGWYEQYF	TGTGCCAGCAGCTTACAGGGTTGGTACGAGCAGTACTTC
once	TRBD1	TRBV29-1	TRBJ2-1	CSSGQGYNEQFF	TGCAGCTCGGGACAGGGCTACAATGAGCAGTTCTTC
once	-	TRBV30	TRBJ2-7	CAWSVAATAPHF	TGTGCCTGGAGTGTAGCGGCGACAGCTCCGCACTTC
-	TRBD1	TRBV6-1	TRBJ1-5	CATRAGQGASQPQHF	TGTGCAACCAGGGCGGGACAGGGGGCGAGTCAGCCCCAGCATTTT
once	TRBD2	TRBV6-1	TRBJ2-5	CASSEGFQVGGIWGETQYF	TGTGCCAGCAGTGAAGGGTTTCAAGTCGGGGGGATTTGGGGAGAGACCCAGTACTTC
once	-	TRBV5-8	TRBJ1-5	CASSFVAGSIEFSNQPQHF	TGTGCCAGCAGCTTCGTGGCAGGGTCTATCGAATTTAGCAATCAGCCCCAGCATTTT
-	-	TRBV5-1	TRBJ2-2	CASNEGQIYTGELFF	TGCGCCAGCAATGAGGGTCAAATATACACCGGGGAGCTGTTTTTT
-	TRBD2	TRBV28	TRBJ2-3	CASITGGIRSDTQYF	TGTGCCAGCATAACGGGAGGCATCCGGTCAGATACGCAGTATTTT
-	TRBD1	TRBV7-2	TRBJ2-1	CASSLQSATGAGNEQFF	TGTGCCAGCAGCTTACAGAGCGCGACAGGGGCCGGCAATGAGCAGTTCTTC
once	TRBD2	TRBV4-1	TRBJ2-1	CASSQGWTSGRRSYNEQFF	TGCGCCAGCAGCCAAGGCTGGACTAGCGGGAGGAGATCCTACAATGAGCAGTTCTTC
-	-	TRBV5-8	TRBJ1-4	CASSLYIRVTTNEKLFF	TGTGCCAGCAGCTTGTATATACGGGTTACAACTAATGAAAAACTGTTTTTT
once	-	TRBV4-1	TRBJ1-4	CASSQEGWGEKLFF	TGCGCCAGCAGCCAAGAGGGATGGGGTGAAAAACTGTTTTTT
-	TRBD1	TRBV28	TRBJ2-7	CASRHGQGKQYF	TGTGCCAGCAGACATGGACAGGGTAAGCAGTACTTC
few	-	TRBV28	TRBJ1-5	CATTGNQPQHF	TGTGCCACAACAGGCAATCAGCCCCAGCATTTT
-	-	TRBV6-6	TRBJ1-1	CASSYSVEAFF	TGTGCCAGCAGTTACAGTGTTGAAGCTTTCTTT
-	-	TRBV7-8	TRBJ2-1	CASSATISSYNEQFF	TGTGCCAGCAGCGCGACGATTAGCTCCTACAATGAGCAGTTCTTC
-	TRBD2	TRBV5-1	TRBJ2-3	CASSLVGLAGPRRWTDTQYF	TGCGCCAGCAGCTTGGTAGGCCTAGCGGGACCCAGGAGGTGGACAGATACGCAGTATTTT